This T cell receptor beta chain was sequenced in a study of shared clonotypes between healthy human individuals. V lost 5 bases and J lost 2, with 13 bases in between. Germline CDR1 is MGHRA and CDR2 is YSYEKL. CDR3 size: 15 residues. Clones were sequenced by immunoSEQ multiplex PCR, and TCRdb holds only the in-frame ones, with some missing. This table holds around 2.5 million clones, 93% found once. The V call is TRBV4-1, the J call TRBJ1-5; tentative D call: TRBD1 (5 bases). The sample comprised naive CD4+ T cells from PBMCs. Subset noted: CD45RA+ positively selected. This TCR was recovered from a man between 18 and 35 years old in good health. Some clones in this sample may be carry-over from other donors' samples. The CDR3 DNA is TGCGCCAGCAGCTTAGGGGCGGCGGGCAATCAGCCCCAGCATTTT. Protein: CASSLGAAGNQPQHF.